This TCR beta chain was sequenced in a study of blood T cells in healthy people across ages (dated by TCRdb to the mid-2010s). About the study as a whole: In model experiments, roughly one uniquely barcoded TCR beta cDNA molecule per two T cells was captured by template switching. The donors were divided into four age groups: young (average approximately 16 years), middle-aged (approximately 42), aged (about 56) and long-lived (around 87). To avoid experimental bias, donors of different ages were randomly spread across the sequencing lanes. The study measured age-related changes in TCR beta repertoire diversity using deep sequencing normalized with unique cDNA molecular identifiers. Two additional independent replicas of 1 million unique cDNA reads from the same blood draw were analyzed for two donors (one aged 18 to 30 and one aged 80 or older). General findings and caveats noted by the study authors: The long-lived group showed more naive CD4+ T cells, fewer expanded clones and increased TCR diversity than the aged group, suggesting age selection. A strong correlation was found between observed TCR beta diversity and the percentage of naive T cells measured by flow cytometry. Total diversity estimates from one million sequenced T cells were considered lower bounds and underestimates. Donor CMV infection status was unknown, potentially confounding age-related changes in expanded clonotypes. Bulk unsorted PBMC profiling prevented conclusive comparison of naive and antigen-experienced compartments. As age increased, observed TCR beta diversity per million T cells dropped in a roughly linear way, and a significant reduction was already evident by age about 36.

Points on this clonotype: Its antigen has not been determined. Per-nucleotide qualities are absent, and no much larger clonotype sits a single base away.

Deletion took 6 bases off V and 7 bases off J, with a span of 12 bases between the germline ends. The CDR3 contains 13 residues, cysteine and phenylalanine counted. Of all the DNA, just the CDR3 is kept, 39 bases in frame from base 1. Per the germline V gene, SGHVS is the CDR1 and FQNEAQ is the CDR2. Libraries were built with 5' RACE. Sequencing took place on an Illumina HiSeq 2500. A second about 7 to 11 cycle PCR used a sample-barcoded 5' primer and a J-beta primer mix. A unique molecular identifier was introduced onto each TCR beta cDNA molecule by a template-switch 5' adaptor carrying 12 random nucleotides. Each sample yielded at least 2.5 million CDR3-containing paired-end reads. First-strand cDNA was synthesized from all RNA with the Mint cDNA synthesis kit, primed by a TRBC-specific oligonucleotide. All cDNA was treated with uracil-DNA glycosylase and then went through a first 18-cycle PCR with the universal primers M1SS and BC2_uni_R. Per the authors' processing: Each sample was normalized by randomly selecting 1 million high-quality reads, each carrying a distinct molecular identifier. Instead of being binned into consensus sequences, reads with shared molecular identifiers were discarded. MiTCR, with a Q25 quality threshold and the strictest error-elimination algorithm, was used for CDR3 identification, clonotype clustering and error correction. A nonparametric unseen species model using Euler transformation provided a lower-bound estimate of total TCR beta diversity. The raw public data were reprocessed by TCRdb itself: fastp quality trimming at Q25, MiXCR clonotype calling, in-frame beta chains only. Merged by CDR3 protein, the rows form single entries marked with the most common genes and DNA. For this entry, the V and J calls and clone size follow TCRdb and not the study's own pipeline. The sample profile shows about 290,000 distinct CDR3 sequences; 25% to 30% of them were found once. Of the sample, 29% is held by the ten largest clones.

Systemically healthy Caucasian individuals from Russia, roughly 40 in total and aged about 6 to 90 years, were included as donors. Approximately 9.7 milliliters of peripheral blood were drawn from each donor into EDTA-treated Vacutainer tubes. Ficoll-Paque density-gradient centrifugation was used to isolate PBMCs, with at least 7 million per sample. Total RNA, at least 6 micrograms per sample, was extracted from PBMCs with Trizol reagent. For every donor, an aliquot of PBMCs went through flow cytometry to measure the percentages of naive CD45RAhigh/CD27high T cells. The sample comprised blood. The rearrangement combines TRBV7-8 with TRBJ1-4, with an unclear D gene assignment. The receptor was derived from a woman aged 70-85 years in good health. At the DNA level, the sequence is TGTGCCAGCAGGATGTCGGAGCCTGAAAAACTGTTTTTT. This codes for CASRMSEPEKLFF.